The sequence of this T cell receptor beta chain was determined in a study of CD8+CD57+ T cells in acquired aplastic anemia. Study context: Average DNA yield from sorted CD4+ and CD8+ cells was about 3 ug.

Germline CDR1 and CDR2: KGHSH and LQKENI. V was pared by 2 bases and J by 0 bases, with 8 bases between. The CDR3 sequence is 16 residues long. This clonotype was detected only a few times. TCR beta VDJ and CDR3 profiles were obtained from a genomic DNA template. TCRdb analysed the reads with MiXCR anew, one entry per CDR3 protein. The profile shows over 150,000 distinct CDR3 sequences, about 54% of them singletons. Individuals selected for sequencing had exhibited CD8+CD57+ cell expansion on flow cytometry. No patient had been given any therapy when blood was sampled. This chain joins TRBV18 and TRBJ1-6; TRBD1 is a possible D gene (5 bases). Material: sorted CD4+, CD8+, or CD8+CD57+ T cells (not recorded which) from PBMCs. The source of this sequence is a human donor with aplastic anemia. The CDR3: CASSPVRDSYNSPLHF. The CDR3 DNA follows: TGTGCCAGCTCACCAGTCAGGGACTCCTATAATTCACCCCTCCACTTT.